The 5 T cell receptor beta chains presented below share a single source sample, sequenced in a study of shared clonotypes between healthy human individuals. Only in-frame clones appear in the TCRdb table, and some are missing; sequencing was by immunoSEQ multiplex PCR. This table has 2,500,000 or so clones, roughly 92% appearing once. Source material: naive CD4+ T cells sorted from blood. The subset denotes: CD45RA+ positively selected. The receptors derive from a man in his late teens or twenties in good health.

This chain joins TRBV18 and TRBJ1-1; weak D call: TRBD1 (6 bases). Germline V gene sequence: CDR1 KGHSH, CDR2 LQKENI. Trimming cost V 0 bases and J 6 bases, with 11 bases left between them. The CDR3 length is 14 residues. This CDR3 is CASSPPARGAEAFF. CDR3 bases: TGTGCCAGCTCACCACCGGCCAGGGGCGCTGAAGCTTTCTTT.

The V call is TRBV6-6, the J call TRBJ1-2; possible D gene TRBD1, 6 bases. The CDR3 sequence is 16 residues long. Germline V CDR1 and CDR2: MNHNY, SVGAGI (reference sequence). V was trimmed by 7 bases and J by 8 bases, leaving 26 bases between them. In nucleotides, the CDR3 is TGTGCCAGCACCCTAGGACAGCTCATAGGGACTACGGGCTACACCTTC. This sequence encodes CASTLGQLIGTTGYTF.

The V gene is TRBV4-1, the J gene TRBJ2-3; 7 nucleotides match TRBD1. The germline V gene has CDR1 MGHRA and CDR2 YSYEKL. J gave up 5 bases and V 1 base, and 12 bases lay outside the gene matches. The CDR3 has 17 residues. This chain's CDR3 is CASSQVGRGRRGDTQYF. The DNA for the CDR3 is TGCGCCAGCAGCCAAGTTGGTAGGGGGCGCCGTGGAGATACGCAGTATTTT.

The chain combines TRBV2 with TRBJ1-2, with 8 bases identical to TRBD1. Germline values: CDR1 SNHLY, CDR2 FYNNEI. Germline trimming cut 4 bases from V and 4 bases from J; bases unmatched to any gene: 11. This CDR3 has 16 residues. CDR3 coding DNA: TGTGCCAGCAGTGTCGACAGGGGTGCCCTTATCTATGGCTACACCTTC. Its translation is CASSVDRGALIYGYTF.

This rearrangement joins TRBV2 to TRBJ1-4; TRBD1 agrees at 7 bases. Germline V gene sequence: CDR1 SNHLY, CDR2 FYNNEI. The CDR3 extends over 15 amino acids. J lost 3 bases, V lost 6 bases, and 7 bases had no gene match. The CDR3 region has the DNA TGTGCCAGCAGCTTAACAGGGGACGCTAATGAAAAACTGTTTTTT. Protein product: CASSLTGDANEKLFF.